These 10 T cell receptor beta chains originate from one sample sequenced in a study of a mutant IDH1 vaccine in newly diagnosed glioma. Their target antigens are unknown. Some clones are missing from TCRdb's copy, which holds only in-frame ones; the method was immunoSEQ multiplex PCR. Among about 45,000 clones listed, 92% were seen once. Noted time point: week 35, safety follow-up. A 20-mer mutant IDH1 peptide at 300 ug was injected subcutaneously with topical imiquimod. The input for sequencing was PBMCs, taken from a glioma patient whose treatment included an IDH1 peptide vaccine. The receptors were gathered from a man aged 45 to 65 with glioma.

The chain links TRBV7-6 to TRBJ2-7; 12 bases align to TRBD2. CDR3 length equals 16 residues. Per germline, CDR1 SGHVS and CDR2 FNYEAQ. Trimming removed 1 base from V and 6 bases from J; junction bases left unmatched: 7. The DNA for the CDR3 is TGTGCCAGCAGCTTAGTGGCTAGCGGGGGGGCCAGCGAGCAGTACTTC. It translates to CASSLVASGGASEQYF.

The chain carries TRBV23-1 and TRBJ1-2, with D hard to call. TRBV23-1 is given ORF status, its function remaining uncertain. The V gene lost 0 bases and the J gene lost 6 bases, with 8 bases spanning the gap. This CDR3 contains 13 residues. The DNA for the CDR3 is TGCGCCAGCAGTCAATCGAATGGAGATGGCTACACCTTC. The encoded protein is CASSQSNGDGYTF.

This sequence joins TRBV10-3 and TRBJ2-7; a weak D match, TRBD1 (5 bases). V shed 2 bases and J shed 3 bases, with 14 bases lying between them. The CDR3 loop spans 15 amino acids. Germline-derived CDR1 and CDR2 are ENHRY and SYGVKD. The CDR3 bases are TGTGCCATCAGTGAGGTCCAGGGTAGGGACTACGAGCAGTACTTC. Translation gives CAISEVQGRDYEQYF.

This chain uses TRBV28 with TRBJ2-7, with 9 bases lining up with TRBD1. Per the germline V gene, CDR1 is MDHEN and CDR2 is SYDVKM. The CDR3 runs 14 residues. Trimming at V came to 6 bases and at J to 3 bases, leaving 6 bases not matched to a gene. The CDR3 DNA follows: TGTGCCAGCAGAAAAGGACAGGGGCTCTACGAGCAGTACTTC. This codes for CASRKGQGLYEQYF.

The CDR3 DNA follows: TGTGCCAGCAGGTCGGGCGGGGTCGACAATCAGCCCCAGCATTTT. Protein: CASRSGGVDNQPQHF. The chain uses TRBV2 and TRBJ1-5; D remains unclear. The V end lost 6 bases, the J end lost 3 bases, and 15 bases lay between the germline ends. Germline V gene data show CDR1 as SNHLY and CDR2 as FYNNEI. The CDR3 loop spans 15 amino acids.

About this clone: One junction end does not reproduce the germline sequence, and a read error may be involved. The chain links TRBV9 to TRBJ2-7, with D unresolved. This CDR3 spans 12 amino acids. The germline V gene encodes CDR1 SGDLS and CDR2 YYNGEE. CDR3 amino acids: CASSTPPSAIDF. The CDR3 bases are TGTGCCAGCAGCACCCCCCCCTCAGCCATAGACTTC.

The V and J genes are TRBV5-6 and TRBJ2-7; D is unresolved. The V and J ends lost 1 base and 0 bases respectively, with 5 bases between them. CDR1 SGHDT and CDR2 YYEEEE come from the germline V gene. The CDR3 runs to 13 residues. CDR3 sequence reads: CASSLFPSYEQYF. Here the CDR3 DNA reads TGTGCCAGCAGCTTGTTCCCCTCCTACGAGCAGTACTTC.

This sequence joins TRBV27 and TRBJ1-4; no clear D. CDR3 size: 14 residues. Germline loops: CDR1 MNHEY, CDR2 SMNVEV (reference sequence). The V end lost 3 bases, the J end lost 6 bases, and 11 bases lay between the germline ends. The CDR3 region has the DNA TGTGCCAGCAGTTTGTTCGCCGAACATGAAAAACTGTTTTTT. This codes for CASSLFAEHEKLFF.

CDR3 sequence: CASSPGAYFRGLGTQYF. In DNA form, the CDR3 reads TGTGCCAGCAGTCCCGGGGCATACTTCAGGGGGCTGGGGACCCAGTACTTC. The chain employs TRBV27 and TRBJ2-5; 8 bases map to TRBD1. The germline CDR1 and CDR2 sequences are MNHEY and SMNVEV (reference sequence). The junction had 18 bases not matched to a gene; V was cut back by 5 bases and J by 7 bases. The CDR3 consists of 17 residues.

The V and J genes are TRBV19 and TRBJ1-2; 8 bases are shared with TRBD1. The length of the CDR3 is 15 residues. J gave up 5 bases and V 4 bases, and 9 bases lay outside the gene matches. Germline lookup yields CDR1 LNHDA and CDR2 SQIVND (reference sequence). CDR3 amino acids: CASSSGGRGLYGYTF. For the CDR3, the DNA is TGTGCCAGTAGTAGTGGGGGCAGGGGGCTGTATGGCTACACCTTC.